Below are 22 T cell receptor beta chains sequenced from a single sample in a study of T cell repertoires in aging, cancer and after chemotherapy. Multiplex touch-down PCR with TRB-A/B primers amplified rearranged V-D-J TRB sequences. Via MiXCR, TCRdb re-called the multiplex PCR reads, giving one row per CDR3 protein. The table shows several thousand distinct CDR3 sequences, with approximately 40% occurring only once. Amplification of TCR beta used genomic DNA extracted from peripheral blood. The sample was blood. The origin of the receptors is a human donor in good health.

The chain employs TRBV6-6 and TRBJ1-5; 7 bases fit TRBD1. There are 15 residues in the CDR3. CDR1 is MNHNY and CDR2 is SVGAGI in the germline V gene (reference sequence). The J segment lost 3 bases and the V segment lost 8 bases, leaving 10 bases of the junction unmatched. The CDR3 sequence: CASGLTGAYNQPQHF. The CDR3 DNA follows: TGTGCCAGCGGGCTAACAGGGGCCTACAATCAGCCCCAGCATTTT.

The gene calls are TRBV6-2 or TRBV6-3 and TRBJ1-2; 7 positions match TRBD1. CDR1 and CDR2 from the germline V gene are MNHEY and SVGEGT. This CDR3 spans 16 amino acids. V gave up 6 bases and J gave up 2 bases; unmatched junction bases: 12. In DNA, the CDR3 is TGTGCCAGCAGCCGGACAGGCGATACTTACAACTATGGCTACACCTTC. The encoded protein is CASSRTGDTYNYGYTF.

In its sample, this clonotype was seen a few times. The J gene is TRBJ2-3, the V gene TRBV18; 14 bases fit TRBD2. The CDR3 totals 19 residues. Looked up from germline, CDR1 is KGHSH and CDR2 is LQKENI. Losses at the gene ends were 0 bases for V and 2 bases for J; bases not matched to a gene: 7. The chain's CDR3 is CASSPPEGLAGEVTDTQYF. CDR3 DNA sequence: TGTGCCAGCTCACCACCGGAGGGACTAGCGGGAGAAGTCACAGATACGCAGTATTTT.

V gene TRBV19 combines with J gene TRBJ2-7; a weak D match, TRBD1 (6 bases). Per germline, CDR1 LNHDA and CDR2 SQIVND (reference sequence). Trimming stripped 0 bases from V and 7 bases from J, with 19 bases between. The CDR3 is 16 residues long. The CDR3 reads CASSIDSTGTRREQYF. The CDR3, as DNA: TGTGCCAGTAGTATAGATTCAACAGGGACGCGGAGGGAGCAGTACTTC. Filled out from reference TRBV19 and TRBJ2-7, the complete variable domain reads DGGITQSPKYLFRKEGQNVTLSCEQNLNHDAMYWYRQDPGQGLRLIYYSQIVNDFQKGDIAEGYSVSREKKESFPLTVTSAQKNPTAFYLCASSIDSTGTRREQYFGPGTRLTVT.

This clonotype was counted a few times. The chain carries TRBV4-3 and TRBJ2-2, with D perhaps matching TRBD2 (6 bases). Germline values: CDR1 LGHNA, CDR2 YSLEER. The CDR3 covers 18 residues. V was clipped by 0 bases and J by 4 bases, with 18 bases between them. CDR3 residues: CASSQDIGSTGVTGELFF. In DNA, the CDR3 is TGCGCCAGCAGCCAAGATATAGGGTCTACGGGGGTCACCGGGGAGCTGTTTTTT.

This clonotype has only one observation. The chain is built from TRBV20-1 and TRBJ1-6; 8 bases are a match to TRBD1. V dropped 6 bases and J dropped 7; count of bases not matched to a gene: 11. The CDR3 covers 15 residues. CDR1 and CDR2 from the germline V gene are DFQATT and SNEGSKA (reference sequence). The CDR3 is CSAPRTGTQNSPLHF. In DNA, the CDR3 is TGCAGTGCCCCTCGGACAGGGACCCAGAATTCACCCCTCCACTTT.

For the CDR3, the DNA is TGTGCCAGCAGTTACTCTGTAGCGGGGGGCCCAGATACGCAGTATTTT. This codes for CASSYSVAGGPDTQYF. The genes are TRBV6-5 and TRBJ2-3, with 10 nucleotides matching TRBD2. There are 16 residues in the CDR3. V dropped 0 bases and J dropped 4; count of bases not matched to a gene: 4. Germline V lookup: CDR1 MNHEY, CDR2 SVGAGI.

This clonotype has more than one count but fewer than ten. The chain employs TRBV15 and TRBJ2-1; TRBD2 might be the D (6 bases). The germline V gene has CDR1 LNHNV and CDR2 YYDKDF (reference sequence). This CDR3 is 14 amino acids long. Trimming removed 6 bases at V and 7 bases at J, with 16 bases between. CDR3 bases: TGTGCCACCAGTGGGACTGCGTTTGGGAATGAGCAGTTCTTC. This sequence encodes CATSGTAFGNEQFF.

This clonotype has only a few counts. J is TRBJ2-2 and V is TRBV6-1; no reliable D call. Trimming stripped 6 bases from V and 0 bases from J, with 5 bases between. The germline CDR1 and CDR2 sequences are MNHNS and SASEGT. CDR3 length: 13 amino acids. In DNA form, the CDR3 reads TGTGCCAGCAGGGATTCGAACACCGGGGAGCTGTTTTTT. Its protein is CASRDSNTGELFF.

The CDR3 protein is CASSRDTDTQYF. The CDR3 nucleotides are TGTGCCAGCAGCCGCGACACAGATACGCAGTATTTT. The V and J genes are TRBV11-3 and TRBJ2-3; no reliable D call. CDR3 size: 12 residues. CDR1 and CDR2 from the germline V gene are SGHNT and YENEEA. Trimming cost V 5 bases and J 2 bases, with 5 bases left between them. Full variable domain (outside the CDR3, taken from reference TRBV11-3 and TRBJ2-3): EAGVVQSPRYKIIEKKQPVAFWCNPISGHNTLYWYLQNLGQGPELLIRYENEEAVDDSQLPKDRFSAERLKGVDSTLKIQPAELGDSAVYLCASSRDTDTQYFGPGTRLTVL.

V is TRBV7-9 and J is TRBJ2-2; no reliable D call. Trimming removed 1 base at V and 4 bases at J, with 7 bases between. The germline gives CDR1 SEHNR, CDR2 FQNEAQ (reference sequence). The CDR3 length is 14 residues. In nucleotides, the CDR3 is TGTGCCAGCAGCTTAGACATCTCCACCGGGGAGCTGTTTTTT. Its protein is CASSLDISTGELFF.

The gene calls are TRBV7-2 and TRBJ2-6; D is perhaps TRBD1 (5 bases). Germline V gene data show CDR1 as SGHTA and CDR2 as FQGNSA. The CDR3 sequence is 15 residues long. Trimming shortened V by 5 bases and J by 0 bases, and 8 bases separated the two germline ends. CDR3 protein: CASSAGASGANVLTF. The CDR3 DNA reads TGTGCCAGCAGCGCTGGGGCCTCTGGGGCCAACGTCCTGACTTTC.

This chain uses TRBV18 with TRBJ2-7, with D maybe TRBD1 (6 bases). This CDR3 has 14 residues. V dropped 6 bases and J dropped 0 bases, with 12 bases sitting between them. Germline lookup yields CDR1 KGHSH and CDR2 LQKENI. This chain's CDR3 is CASSSGDTSYEQYF. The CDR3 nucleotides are TGTGCCAGCTCTTCCGGGGACACCTCCTACGAGCAGTACTTC. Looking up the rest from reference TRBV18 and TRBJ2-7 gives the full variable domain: NAGVMQNPRHLVRRRGQEARLRCSPMKGHSHVYWYRQLPEEGLKFMVYLQKENIIDESGMPKERFSAEFPKEGPSILRIQQVVRGDSAAYFCASSSGDTSYEQYFGPGTRLTVT.

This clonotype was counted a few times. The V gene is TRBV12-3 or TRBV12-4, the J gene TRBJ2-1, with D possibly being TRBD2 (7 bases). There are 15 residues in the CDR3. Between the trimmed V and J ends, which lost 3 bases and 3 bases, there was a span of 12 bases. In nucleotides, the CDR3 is TGTGCCAGCAGTTTTGGGGGGGCGGGCTACAATGAGCAGTTCTTC. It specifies CASSFGGAGYNEQFF.

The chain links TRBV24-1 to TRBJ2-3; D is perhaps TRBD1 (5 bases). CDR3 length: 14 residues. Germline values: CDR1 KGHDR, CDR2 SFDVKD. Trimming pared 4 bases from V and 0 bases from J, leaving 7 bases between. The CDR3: CATSERQSTDTQYF. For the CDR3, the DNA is TGTGCCACCAGTGAGCGACAGAGCACAGATACGCAGTATTTT.

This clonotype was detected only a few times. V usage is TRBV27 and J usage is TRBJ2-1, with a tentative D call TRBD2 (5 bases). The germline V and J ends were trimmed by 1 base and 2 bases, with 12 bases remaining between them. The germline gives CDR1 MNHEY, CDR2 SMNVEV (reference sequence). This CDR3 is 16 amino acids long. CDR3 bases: TGTGCCAGCAGTTTATACGGGGTCTCAGCCTACAATGAGCAGTTCTTC. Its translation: CASSLYGVSAYNEQFF.

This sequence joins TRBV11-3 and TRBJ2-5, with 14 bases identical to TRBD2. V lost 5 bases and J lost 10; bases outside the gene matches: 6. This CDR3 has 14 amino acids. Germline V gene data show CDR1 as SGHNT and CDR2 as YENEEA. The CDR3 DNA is TGTGCCAGCAGCCCCCGGACTAGCGGGGGGTTCCAGTACTTC. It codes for CASSPRTSGGFQYF.

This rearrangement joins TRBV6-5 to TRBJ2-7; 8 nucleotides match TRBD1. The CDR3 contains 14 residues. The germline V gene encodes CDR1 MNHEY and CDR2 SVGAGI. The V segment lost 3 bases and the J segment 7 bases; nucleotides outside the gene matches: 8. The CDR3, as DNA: TGTGCCAGCAGTTATCGGGCAGGGGGCGGGGAGCAGTACTTC. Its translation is CASSYRAGGGEQYF.

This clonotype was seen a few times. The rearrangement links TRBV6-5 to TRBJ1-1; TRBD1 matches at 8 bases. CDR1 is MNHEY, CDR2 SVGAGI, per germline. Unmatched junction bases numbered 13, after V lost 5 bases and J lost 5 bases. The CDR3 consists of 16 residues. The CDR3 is CASSLSRTGRGTEAFF. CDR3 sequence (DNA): TGTGCCAGCAGTCTCTCTCGGACAGGGCGAGGAACTGAAGCTTTCTTT.

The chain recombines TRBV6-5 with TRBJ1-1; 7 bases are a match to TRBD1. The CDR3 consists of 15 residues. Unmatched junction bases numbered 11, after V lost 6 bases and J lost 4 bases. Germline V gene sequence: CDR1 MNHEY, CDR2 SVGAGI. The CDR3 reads CASSFAGTASTEAFF. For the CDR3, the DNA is TGTGCCAGCAGCTTTGCCGGGACAGCAAGCACTGAAGCTTTCTTT.

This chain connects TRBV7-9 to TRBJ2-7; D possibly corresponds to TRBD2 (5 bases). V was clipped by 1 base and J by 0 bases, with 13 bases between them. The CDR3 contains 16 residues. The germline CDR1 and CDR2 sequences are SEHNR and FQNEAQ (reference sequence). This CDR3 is CASSLVGSTPSYEQYF. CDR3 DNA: TGTGCCAGCAGCTTAGTAGGGAGTACCCCCTCCTACGAGCAGTACTTC.

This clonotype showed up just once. As DNA, the CDR3 is TGTGCCAGCAGTCTATTTACTAGCGGGCATGAGCAGTTCTTC. This codes for CASSLFTSGHEQFF. The chain recombines TRBV6-2 or TRBV6-3 with TRBJ2-1; 9 nucleotides match TRBD2. CDR3 length: 14 residues. Germline-derived CDR1 and CDR2 are MNHEY and SVGEGT. The trim removed 5 bases at V and 8 bases at J, leaving 7 bases unmatched.